These 15 T cell receptor beta chains share one sample of origin, sequenced in a study. Each CDR3 protein gets one entry after TCRdb re-called the reads with MiXCR. The data contain about 3,500 distinct CDR3 sequences, about 9.3% of them seen just once; the ten biggest clones take up about 6.5%. The sequencing input was CD4+ T cells from synovial fluid. The origin of the receptors is a human donor with rheumatoid arthritis.

The rearrangement links TRBV7-6 to TRBJ2-1; no clear D. CDR3 length: 16 residues. V was clipped by 5 bases and J by 0 bases, with 14 bases between them. Germline V gives CDR1 SGHVS, CDR2 FNYEAQ. CDR3 amino acids: CASSTGHKGSYNEQFF. In DNA form, the CDR3 reads TGTGCCAGCAGCACTGGCCACAAAGGCTCCTACAATGAGCAGTTCTTC.

This clonotype is categorized as large. The chain has TRBV7-8 and TRBJ2-7; TRBD1 matches 9 bases. CDR1 SGHVS and CDR2 FQNEAQ come from the germline V gene. This CDR3 is 13 amino acids long. The V segment lost 5 bases and the J segment 3 bases; nucleotides outside the gene matches: 2. The CDR3 nucleotides read TGTGCCAGCAGCCTGGACAGGGGCTACGAGCAGTACTTC. Its protein product is CASSLDRGYEQYF.

By share, this clonotype counts as medium-sized (0.01 to 0.1%). The chain uses TRBV4-1 and TRBJ2-3; D is tentatively TRBD1 or TRBD2 (5 bases each). Deletions cut 1 base from V and 3 bases from J, with 11 bases between. The length of the CDR3 is 15 residues. Germline CDR1 MGHRA, CDR2 YSYEKL. In DNA form, the CDR3 reads TGCGCCAGCAGCCAAGCCTGGGACCAAACAGATACGCAGTATTTT. Protein: CASSQAWDQTDTQYF.

This clonotype was seen a few times. The CDR3 bases are TGTGCCAGCAGCTTAACCGGGACAGGAAACACCATATATTTT. Amino acids: CASSLTGTGNTIYF. The chain has TRBV7-3 and TRBJ1-3, with a weak D call TRBD1 (6 bases). Germline CDR1 and CDR2: SGHTA and FQGTGA. V was cut by 0 bases and J by 4 bases, with 7 bases left in between. CDR3 length equals 14 residues. The full variable domain, in which reference TRBV7-3 and TRBJ1-3 provide the parts outside the CDR3, is GAGVSQTPSNKVTEKGKYVELRCDPISGHTALYWYRQSLGQGPEFLIYFQGTGAADDSGLPNDRFFAVRPEGSVSTLKIQRTERGDSAVYLCASSLTGTGNTIYFGEGSWLTVV.

Sample share makes this clonotype large (0.1 to 1%). The gene calls are TRBV5-4 and TRBJ2-3; possibly TRBD1 for D (5 bases). Germline CDR1 and CDR2: SGHNT and YYREEE (reference sequence). With 4 bases removed from V and 5 bases from J, the gap between germline ends came to 8 bases. The CDR3 contains 12 residues. This chain's CDR3 is CASSPQGDTQYF. The CDR3 coding sequence is TGTGCCAGCAGCCCTCAGGGAGATACGCAGTATTTT.

This clonotype is medium-sized in the sample. Written as DNA, the CDR3 is TGCGCCAGCAGCCCTACTAGAGCGAACACCGGGGAGCTGTTTTTT. It yields the protein CASSPTRANTGELFF. The chain employs TRBV4-3 and TRBJ2-2; tentatively, D is TRBD2 (5 bases). V was shortened by 4 bases and J by 0 bases, with 9 bases between the two germline ends. Germline assignment: CDR1 LGHNA and CDR2 YSLEER. The CDR3 extends over 15 amino acids.

In its sample, this clonotype ranks as medium-sized. J is TRBJ2-7 and V is TRBV7-2; D is uncertain. Germline CDR1 SGHTA, CDR2 FQGNSA. This CDR3 is built from 11 residues. V lost 5 bases and J 4 bases, leaving 6 bases between the germline ends. The CDR3 region has the DNA TGTGCCAGCAGCCAACAATACGAGCAGTACTTC. The encoded protein is CASSQQYEQYF.

This clonotype was seen at least ten times. The gene calls are TRBV5-1 and TRBJ2-1, with D tentatively TRBD1 (6 bases). There are 13 residues in the CDR3. Trimming shortened V by 0 bases and J by 6 bases, and 7 bases separated the two germline ends. The V gene's germline CDR1 is SGHRS and CDR2 YFSETQ. This CDR3 reads CASSLGTANEQFF. The CDR3 DNA follows: TGCGCCAGCAGCTTGGGGACAGCCAATGAGCAGTTCTTC. Supplemented by reference TRBV5-1 and TRBJ2-1, the full variable domain reads KAGVTQTPRYLIKTRGQQVTLSCSPISGHRSVSWYQQTPGQGLQFLFEYFSETQRNKGNFPGRFSGRQFSNSRSEMNVSTLELGDSALYLCASSLGTANEQFFGPGTRLTVL.

By sample fraction, this clonotype is large. The V call is TRBV7-3, the J call TRBJ2-3, with 8 bases that match TRBD2. The CDR3 spans 16 residues. The germline V gene has CDR1 SGHTA and CDR2 FQGTGA. The J segment lost 1 base and the V segment lost 5 bases, leaving 8 bases of the junction unmatched. CDR3 protein: CASSHTSGVGTDTQYF. The CDR3 DNA follows: TGTGCCAGCAGCCATACTAGCGGAGTGGGCACAGATACGCAGTATTTT.

This clonotype is termed medium-sized. The rearrangement links TRBV20-1 to TRBJ2-7, with a weak D call TRBD2 (5 bases). CDR1 is DFQATT, CDR2 SNEGSKA, per germline (reference sequence). The CDR3 has 14 amino acids. The V end lost 4 bases, the J end lost 2 bases, and 15 bases lay between the germline ends. The CDR3 nucleotides are TGCAGTGCTACCTCTTCGGACTTGACCTACGAGCAGTACTTC. This translates into CSATSSDLTYEQYF.

V is TRBV20-1 and J is TRBJ1-3, with 10 bases that match TRBD1. CDR1 is DFQATT, CDR2 SNEGSKA, per germline (reference sequence). J gave up 7 bases and V 3 bases, and 6 bases lay outside the gene matches. The CDR3 covers 14 residues. CDR3 sequence (DNA): TGCAGTGCTAGTAGCCGGGACAGGGGTAACACCATATATTTT. Translation gives CSASSRDRGNTIYF.

This clonotype is labeled as medium-sized. The J gene is TRBJ2-1, the V gene TRBV11-2; D not certain. Germline V gene data show CDR1 as SGHAT and CDR2 as FQNNGV. V lost 8 bases to trimming and J lost 2 bases, with 10 bases between them. This CDR3 is built from 13 residues. The CDR3 is CASLEGTYNEQFF. The CDR3 DNA reads TGTGCCAGCCTAGAAGGAACCTACAATGAGCAGTTCTTC.

This clonotype qualifies as medium-sized. J is TRBJ2-7 and V is TRBV7-2, with TRBD2 as a possible D gene (5 bases). V shed 0 bases and J shed 0 bases, with 9 bases lying between them. Germline CDR1 and CDR2: SGHTA and FQGNSA. The CDR3 covers 15 residues. The CDR3, as DNA: TGTGCCAGCAGCTTAGCGAGTAGCGCCTCCTACGAGCAGTACTTC. Protein product: CASSLASSASYEQYF.

This clonotype ranks as medium-sized. The V and J genes are TRBV7-9 and TRBJ2-1; D not resolved. CDR1 and CDR2 from the germline V gene are SEHNR and FQNEAQ (reference sequence). The CDR3 has 16 amino acids. V dropped 4 bases and J dropped 5 bases, with 18 bases sitting between them. The CDR3 is CASSSWGGIWNNEQFF. CDR3 nucleotides: TGTGCCAGCAGCTCCTGGGGTGGGATTTGGAACAATGAGCAGTTCTTC. Supplemented by reference TRBV7-9 and TRBJ2-1, the full variable domain reads DTGVSQNPRHKITKRGQNVTFRCDPISEHNRLYWYRQTLGQGPEFLTYFQNEAQLEKSRLLSDRFSAERPKGSFSTLEIQRTEQGDSAMYLCASSSWGGIWNNEQFFGPGTRLTVL.

The chain has TRBV28 and TRBJ2-7; the D call may be TRBD1 or TRBD2 (5 bases each). V lost 6 bases to trimming and J lost 2 bases, with 20 bases between them. Germline lookup yields CDR1 MDHEN and CDR2 SYDVKM. The CDR3 is 16 residues long. CDR3 region: CASSRPQGDRPYEQYF. The CDR3 DNA is TGTGCCAGCAGCCGCCCCCAAGGGGACCGGCCCTACGAGCAGTACTTC.